The source of this TCR beta chain is a study of T cell repertoires in cytomegalovirus infection (dated by TCRdb to the late 2010s). For the study in its entirety: The HLA type of each donor mattered for the analysis, because public TCR beta signatures pointed to carriage of CMV infection along with the matching HLA type. The full study reports these points: Cumulative frequency of public TCR beta family members discriminated carriers of CMV infection plus the relevant HLA type in this cohort and an independent roughly 320-donor cohort. The ex vivo response was dominated by HLA-C-restricted CMV-specific TCR beta clonotypes, which also provided the single most frequent clonotype in two of eight donors.

Reads for this sample came from an Illumina HiSeq 1500. In-frame beta chains were kept once TCRdb had trimmed the public reads at Q25 with fastp and called clones with MiXCR. Each record represents a unique CDR3 protein, reported with the most common genes and DNA among its rows. The sample yields under 300,000 distinct CDR3 sequences; approximately 17% were counted once. Approximately 51% of the sample goes to the ten largest clones. The germline ends are 7 bases apart after V is trimmed by 1 base and J by 6 bases. From the germline V gene, CDR1 is MDHEN and CDR2 is SYDVKM. Its CDR3 holds 14 amino acids, cysteine through phenylalanine. The entry retains the CDR3 DNA only, 42 bases that are in frame from base 1. The table lists this clonotype with many counts. There is no known antigen for this receptor. Base qualities are missing; no much larger clone stands one base away.

The sequence joins TRBV28 to TRBJ2-6; the D segment cannot be called with confidence. This TCR was sampled from a human donor in good health (CMV status not recorded). Some clones in this sample may be carry-over from other donors' samples. Sequenced material: CD8+ T cells from PBMCs. The nucleotide sequence is TGTGCCAGCAGTTTATTGGACGAGGCCAACGTCCTGACTTTC. Its coded protein is CASSLLDEANVLTF.